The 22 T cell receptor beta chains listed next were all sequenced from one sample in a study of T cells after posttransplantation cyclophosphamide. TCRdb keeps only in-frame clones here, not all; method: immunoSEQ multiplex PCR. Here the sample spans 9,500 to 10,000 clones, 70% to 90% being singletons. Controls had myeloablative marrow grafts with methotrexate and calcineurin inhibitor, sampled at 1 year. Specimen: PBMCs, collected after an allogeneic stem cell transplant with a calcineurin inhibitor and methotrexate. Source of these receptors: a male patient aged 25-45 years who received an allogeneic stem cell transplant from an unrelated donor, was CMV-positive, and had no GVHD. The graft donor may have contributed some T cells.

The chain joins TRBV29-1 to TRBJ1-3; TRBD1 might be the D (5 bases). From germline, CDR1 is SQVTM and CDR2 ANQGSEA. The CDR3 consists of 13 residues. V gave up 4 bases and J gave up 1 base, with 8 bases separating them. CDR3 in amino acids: CSVGRGSGNTIYF. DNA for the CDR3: TGCAGCGTTGGAAGGGGTTCTGGAAACACCATATATTTT.

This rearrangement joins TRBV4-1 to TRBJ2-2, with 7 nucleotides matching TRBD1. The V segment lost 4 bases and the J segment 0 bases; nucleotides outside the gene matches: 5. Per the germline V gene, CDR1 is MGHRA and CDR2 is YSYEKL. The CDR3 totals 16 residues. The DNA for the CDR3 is TGCGCCAGCAGCCCCTGGACAGGTTCGAACACCGGGGAGCTGTTTTTT. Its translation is CASSPWTGSNTGELFF.

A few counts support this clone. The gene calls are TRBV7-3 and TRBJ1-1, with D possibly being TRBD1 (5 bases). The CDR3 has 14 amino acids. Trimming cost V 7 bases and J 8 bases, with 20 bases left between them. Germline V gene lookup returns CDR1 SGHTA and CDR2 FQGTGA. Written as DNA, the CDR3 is TGTGCCAGCACTAATACCAGGGTGCCTGGAGAAGCTTTCTTT. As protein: CASTNTRVPGEAFF.

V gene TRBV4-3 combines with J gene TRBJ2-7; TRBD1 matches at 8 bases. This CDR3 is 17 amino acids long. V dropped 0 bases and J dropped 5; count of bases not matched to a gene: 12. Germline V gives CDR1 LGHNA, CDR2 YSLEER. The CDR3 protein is CASSQDSSGGLGHEQYV. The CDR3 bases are TGCGCCAGCAGCCAAGATTCATCAGGGGGCTTAGGCCACGAGCAGTACGTC.

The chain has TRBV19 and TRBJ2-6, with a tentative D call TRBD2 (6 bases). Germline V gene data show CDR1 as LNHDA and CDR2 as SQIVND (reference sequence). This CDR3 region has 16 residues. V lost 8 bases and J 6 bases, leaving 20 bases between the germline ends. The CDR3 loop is CASLPRGGRKANVLTF. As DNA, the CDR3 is TGTGCCAGTCTCCCGCGGGGCGGCCGGAAGGCCAACGTCCTGACTTTC.

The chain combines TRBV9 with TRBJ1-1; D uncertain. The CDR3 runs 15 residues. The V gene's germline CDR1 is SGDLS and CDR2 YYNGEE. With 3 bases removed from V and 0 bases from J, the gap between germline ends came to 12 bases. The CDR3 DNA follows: TGTGCCAGCAGCGCGCCTGGCACCCTGAACACTGAAGCTTTCTTT. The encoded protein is CASSAPGTLNTEAFF.

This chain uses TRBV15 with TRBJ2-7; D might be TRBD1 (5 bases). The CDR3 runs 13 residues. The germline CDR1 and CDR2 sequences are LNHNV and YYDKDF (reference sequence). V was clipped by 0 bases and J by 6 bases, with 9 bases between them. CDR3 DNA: TGTGCCACCAGCAGAGAGCCAGGGTTCGAGCAGTACTTC. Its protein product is CATSREPGFEQYF.

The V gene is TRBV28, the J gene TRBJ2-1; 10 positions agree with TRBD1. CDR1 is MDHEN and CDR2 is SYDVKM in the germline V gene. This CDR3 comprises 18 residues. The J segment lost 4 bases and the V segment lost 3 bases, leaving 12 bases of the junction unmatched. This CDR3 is CASSLFPGQGTGYNEQFF. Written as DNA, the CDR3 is TGTGCCAGCAGTTTGTTTCCGGGACAGGGGACGGGGTACAATGAGCAGTTCTTC.

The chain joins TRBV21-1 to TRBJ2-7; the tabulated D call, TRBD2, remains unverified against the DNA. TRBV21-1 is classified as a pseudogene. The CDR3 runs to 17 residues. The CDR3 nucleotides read TGTGCCAGCACCTGGATGGAGCGGGAGCAACCCTCCTACGAGCAGTACTTC. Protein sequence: CASTWMEREQPSYEQYF.

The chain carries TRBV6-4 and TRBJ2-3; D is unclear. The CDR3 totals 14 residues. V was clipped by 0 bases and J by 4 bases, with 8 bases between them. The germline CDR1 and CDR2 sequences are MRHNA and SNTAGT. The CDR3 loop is CASSDSTRPDTQYF. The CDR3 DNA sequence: TGTGCCAGCAGTGACTCGACAAGACCAGATACGCAGTATTTT.

CDR3 loop: CASRPTGGGYGYTF. CDR3 bases: TGTGCCAGCCGCCCTACAGGGGGCGGCTATGGCTACACCTTC. This chain links TRBV6-5 with TRBJ1-2, with 9 bases lining up with TRBD1. J lost 4 bases, V lost 8 bases, and 8 bases had no gene match. The V gene's germline CDR1 is MNHEY and CDR2 SVGAGI. The CDR3 is made up of 14 amino acids.

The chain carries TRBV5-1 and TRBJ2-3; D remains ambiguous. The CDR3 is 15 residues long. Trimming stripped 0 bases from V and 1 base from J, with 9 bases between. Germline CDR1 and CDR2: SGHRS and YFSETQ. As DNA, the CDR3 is TGCGCCAGCAGCTTGGACAATGGGCGCACAGATACGCAGTATTTT. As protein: CASSLDNGRTDTQYF.

CDR3 protein: CASSVGLAGVGETQYF. CDR3 DNA: TGTGCCAGCAGCGTAGGACTAGCGGGAGTGGGAGAGACCCAGTACTTC. V gene TRBV9 combines with J gene TRBJ2-5, with 12 bases aligning to TRBD2. The CDR3 is 16 residues long. The V and J ends lost 0 bases and 4 bases, in that order; junction bases with no gene match: 4. Germline V CDR1 and CDR2: SGDLS, YYNGEE.

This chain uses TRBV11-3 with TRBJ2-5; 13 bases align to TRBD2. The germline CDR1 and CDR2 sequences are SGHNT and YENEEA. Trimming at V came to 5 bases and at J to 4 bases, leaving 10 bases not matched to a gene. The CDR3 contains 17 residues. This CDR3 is CASSLRRTSGSVETQYF. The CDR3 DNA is TGTGCCAGCAGCCTTCGGCGGACTAGCGGGAGTGTAGAGACCCAGTACTTC.

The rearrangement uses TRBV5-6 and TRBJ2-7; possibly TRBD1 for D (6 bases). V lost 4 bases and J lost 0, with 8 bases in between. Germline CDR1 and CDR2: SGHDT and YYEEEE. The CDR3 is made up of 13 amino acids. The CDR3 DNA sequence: TGTGCCAGCAGCGCACAGGGCTCCTACGAGCAGTACGTC. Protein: CASSAQGSYEQYV.

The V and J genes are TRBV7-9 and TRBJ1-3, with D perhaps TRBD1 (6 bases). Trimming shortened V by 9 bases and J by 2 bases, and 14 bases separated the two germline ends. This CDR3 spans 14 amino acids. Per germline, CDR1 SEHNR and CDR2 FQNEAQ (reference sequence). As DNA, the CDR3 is TGTGCCAGTAAGGATAACAGGGCTGGAAACACCATATATTTT. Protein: CASKDNRAGNTIYF. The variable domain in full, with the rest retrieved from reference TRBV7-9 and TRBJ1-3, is DTGVSQNPRHKITKRGQNVTFRCDPISEHNRLYWYRQTLGQGPEFLTYFQNEAQLEKSRLLSDRFSAERPKGSFSTLEIQRTEQGDSAMYLCASKDNRAGNTIYFGEGSWLTVV.

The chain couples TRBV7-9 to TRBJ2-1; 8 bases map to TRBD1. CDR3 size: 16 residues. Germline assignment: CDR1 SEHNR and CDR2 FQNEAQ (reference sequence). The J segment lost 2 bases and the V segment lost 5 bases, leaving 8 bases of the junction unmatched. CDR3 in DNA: TGTGCCAGCAGCCCTAGAGGACAGGGCCCCTACAATGAGCAGTTCTTC. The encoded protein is CASSPRGQGPYNEQFF.

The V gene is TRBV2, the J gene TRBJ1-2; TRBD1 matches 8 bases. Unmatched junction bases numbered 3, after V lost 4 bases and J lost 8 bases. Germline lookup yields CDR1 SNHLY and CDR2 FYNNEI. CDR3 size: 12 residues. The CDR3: CASSAGGSGYTF. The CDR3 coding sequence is TGTGCCAGCAGTGCAGGGGGCTCCGGCTACACCTTC.

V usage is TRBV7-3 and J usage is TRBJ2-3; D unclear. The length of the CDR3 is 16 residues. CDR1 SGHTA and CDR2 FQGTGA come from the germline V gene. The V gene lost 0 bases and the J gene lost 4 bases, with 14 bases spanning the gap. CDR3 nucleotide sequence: TGTGCCAGCAGCTTAACTGTCCCTAGTCGGCCAGATACGCAGTATTTT. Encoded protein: CASSLTVPSRPDTQYF.

The CDR3 DNA reads as TGCGCCAGCAGCTTGGGTAGCGGCCACACCGGGGAGCTGTTTTTT. It encodes CASSLGSGHTGELFF. This chain joins TRBV5-1 and TRBJ2-2; a possible D gene is TRBD2 (6 bases). The germline V and J ends were trimmed by 0 bases and 3 bases, with 9 bases remaining between them. The CDR3 is made up of 15 amino acids. CDR1 and CDR2 (germline): SGHRS, YFSETQ.

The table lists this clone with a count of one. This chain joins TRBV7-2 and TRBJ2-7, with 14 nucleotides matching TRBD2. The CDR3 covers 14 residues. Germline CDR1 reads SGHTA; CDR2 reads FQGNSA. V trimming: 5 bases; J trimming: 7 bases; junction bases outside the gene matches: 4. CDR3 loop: CASSTTSGRGEQYF. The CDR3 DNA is TGTGCCAGCAGCACGACTAGCGGGAGGGGGGAGCAGTACTTC.

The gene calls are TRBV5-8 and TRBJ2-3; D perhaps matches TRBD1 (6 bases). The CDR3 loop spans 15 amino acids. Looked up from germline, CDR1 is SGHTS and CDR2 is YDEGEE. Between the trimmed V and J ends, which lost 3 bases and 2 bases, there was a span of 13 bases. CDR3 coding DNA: TGTGCCAGCAGCTCCCGGGACATATACACAGATACGCAGTATTTT. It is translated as CASSSRDIYTDTQYF.